These 18 T cell receptor beta chains share one sample of origin, sequenced in a study of CD8+CD57+ T cells in acquired aplastic anemia. An expansion of CD8+CD57+ cells by flow cytometry had been shown in patients chosen for sequencing. Genomic DNA, serving as template, underwent TCR beta VDJ and CDR3 profiling. TCRdb recomputed calls from the reads with MiXCR, one row per CDR3 protein. The repertoire holds fewer than 200,000 distinct CDR3 sequences, with about 50% as singletons. What was sequenced was sorted CD4+, CD8+, or CD8+CD57+ T cells (not recorded which) from PBMCs. The receptors here all came from a human donor with aplastic anemia.

In this sample, this clonotype turned up a few times. Possible read error: a much larger clone is one base away. The chain has TRBV11-2 and TRBJ1-5; 7 nucleotides align to TRBD1. V lost 1 base and J lost 2; bases outside the gene matches: 5. This CDR3 contains 16 residues. CDR1 is SGHAT, CDR2 FQNNGV, per germline. The CDR3 loop reads CASSLGRTGGNQPQHF. The CDR3 nucleotides are TGTGCCAGCAGCTTAGGGAGGACAGGTGGCAATCAGCCCCAGCATTTT. Looking up the rest from reference TRBV11-2 and TRBJ1-5 gives the full variable domain: EAGVAQSPRYKIIEKRQSVAFWCNPISGHATLYWYQQILGQGPKLLIQFQNNGVVDDSQLPKDRFSAERLKGVDSTLKIQPAKLEDSAVYLCASSLGRTGGNQPQHFGDGTRLSIL.

This clonotype was counted ten times or more. This chain uses TRBV14 with TRBJ2-2, with 7 bases that match TRBD1. The CDR3 extends over 16 amino acids. The germline CDR1 and CDR2 sequences are SGHDN and FVKESK. Unmatched junction bases numbered 12, after V lost 4 bases and J lost 7 bases. As DNA, the CDR3 is TGTGCCAGCAGCCTCCGGGAAGGGGGCCGGGGCGGGGAGCTGTTTTTT. This codes for CASSLREGGRGGELFF.

V usage is TRBV10-3 and J usage is TRBJ2-7, with 11 bases that match TRBD2. The CDR3 has 14 residues. V was clipped by 4 bases and J by 3 bases; unmatched bases: 2. Germline loops: CDR1 ENHRY, CDR2 SYGVKD. The CDR3 DNA is TGTGCCATCAGTGGGGGGACTAGCGGCTACGAGCAGTACTTC. Translating it yields CAISGGTSGYEQYF.

The V call is TRBV7-8, the J call TRBJ2-1; 7 bases agree with TRBD2. Trimming at V came to 6 bases and at J to 3 bases, leaving 14 bases not matched to a gene. The V gene's germline CDR1 is SGHVS and CDR2 FQNEAQ. The length of the CDR3 is 17 residues. CDR3 bases: TGTGCCAGCAGTTACTCCCTGTCTAGCGGAGACTACAATGAGCAGTTCTTC. Protein product: CASSYSLSSGDYNEQFF.

This clonotype has just a few counts. The chain links TRBV13 to TRBJ1-1, with D uncertain. The germline V gene encodes CDR1 PRHDT and CDR2 FYEKMQ (reference sequence). The CDR3 has 13 residues. The germline V and J ends were trimmed by 5 bases and 7 bases, with 14 bases remaining between them. CDR3 coding DNA: TGTGCCAGCAGCCCTCAGGAAGGGAGTGAAGCTTTCTTT. Translation gives CASSPQEGSEAFF.

The chain combines TRBV2 with TRBJ2-3; 12 nucleotides match TRBD2. The V gene end was trimmed by 7 bases and the J gene end by 4 bases; junction bases not matched to a gene: 9. The CDR3 runs to 16 residues. The germline V gene has CDR1 SNHLY and CDR2 FYNNEI. The CDR3 DNA is TGTGCCAGCACGCTAGCGGGGGGGCGGAGTGCAGATACGCAGTATTTT. Translating gives CASTLAGGRSADTQYF.

This clonotype came up many times. V usage is TRBV5-5 and J usage is TRBJ2-3; 7 bases align to TRBD1. In germline, CDR1 is SGHKS, CDR2 YYEKEE (reference sequence). After removal of 4 bases from V and 2 bases from J, the junction contained 7 bases not matched to a gene. The CDR3 is 15 residues long. In DNA, the CDR3 is TGTGCCAGCAGCCGACCGGGACAGCCCACAGATACGCAGTATTTT. This gives the protein CASSRPGQPTDTQYF. The variable domain in full, with the rest retrieved from reference TRBV5-5 and TRBJ2-3, is DAGVTQSPTHLIKTRGQQVTLRCSPISGHKSVSWYQQVLGQGPQFIFQYYEKEERGRGNFPDRFSARQFPNYSSELNVNALLLGDSALYLCASSRPGQPTDTQYFGPGTRLTVL.

The table lists this clonotype with a few counts. V gene TRBV7-3 combines with J gene TRBJ2-3; the match to TRBD1 covers 8 bases. CDR1 and CDR2 (germline): SGHTA, FQGTGA. The trim removed 4 bases at V and 6 bases at J, leaving 3 bases unmatched. The CDR3 sequence is 13 residues long. DNA for the CDR3: TGTGCCAGCAGCTCTCAGGGGGCGGATACGCAGTATTTT. Translated, it gives CASSSQGADTQYF.

The sample holds one count of this clonotype. The chain uses TRBV25-1 and TRBJ2-3; D is uncertain. Trimming left V 8 bases short and J 2 bases short, with 14 bases between. The germline gives CDR1 MGHDK, CDR2 SYGVNS. The CDR3 is 14 amino acids. This CDR3 reads CASGPAVATDTQYF. The CDR3, as DNA: TGTGCCAGCGGGCCAGCAGTCGCCACAGATACGCAGTATTTT.

V is TRBV7-3 and J is TRBJ2-5, with 11 bases aligning to TRBD1. V lost 4 bases to trimming and J lost 5 bases; unmatched junction nucleotides: 6. The CDR3 runs to 15 residues. Germline V gene data show CDR1 as SGHTA and CDR2 as FQGTGA. As DNA, the CDR3 is TGTGCCAGCAGCTATGGACAGGGGGCGGAGGAGACCCAGTACTTC. Amino acid sequence: CASSYGQGAEETQYF. Using reference TRBV7-3 and TRBJ2-5 for the parts outside the CDR3, the full variable domain is GAGVSQTPSNKVTEKGKYVELRCDPISGHTALYWYRQSLGQGPEFLIYFQGTGAADDSGLPNDRFFAVRPEGSVSTLKIQRTERGDSAVYLCASSYGQGAEETQYFGPGTRLLVL.

This clonotype showed up many times. This chain joins TRBV5-5 and TRBJ1-2; D gene uncertain. Trimming removed 4 bases at V and 5 bases at J, with 15 bases between. CDR3 length equals 14 residues. The V gene's germline CDR1 is SGHKS and CDR2 YYEKEE (reference sequence). The DNA of the CDR3 is TGTGCCAGCAGCCCAATGAACCAGGAGTATGGCTACACCTTC. It encodes CASSPMNQEYGYTF.

This clonotype was counted many times. The genes are TRBV3-1 and TRBJ2-7, with 9 bases fitting TRBD1. In germline, CDR1 is LGHDT, CDR2 YNNKEL (reference sequence). This CDR3 has 14 residues. The V and J ends lost 4 bases and 5 bases, in that order; junction bases with no gene match: 6. CDR3 DNA sequence: TGTGCCAGCAGCCTTGGACAGGGGAGGCACGAGCAGTACTTC. Translation gives CASSLGQGRHEQYF.

This chain joins TRBV5-1 and TRBJ1-2; the D is unclear. V gave up 1 base and J gave up 2 bases, with 9 bases separating them. The CDR3 consists of 14 residues. Germline V gene lookup returns CDR1 SGHRS and CDR2 YFSETQ. CDR3 sequence reads: CASSLSATNYGYTF. The CDR3 nucleotides read TGCGCCAGCAGCTTGTCGGCCACCAACTATGGCTACACCTTC.

The table lists this clonotype with many counts. The chain has TRBV6-1 and TRBJ2-7; D tentatively fits TRBD1 or TRBD2 (5 bases each). The CDR3 is 13 amino acids. The germline gives CDR1 MNHNS, CDR2 SASEGT. The V end lost 7 bases, the J end lost 6 bases, and 16 bases lay between the germline ends. CDR3 sequence: CASTSGTLAEQYF. CDR3 bases: TGTGCCAGCACCTCCGGGACCCTTGCCGAGCAGTACTTC.

The table lists this clonotype with many counts. This chain uses TRBV20-1 with TRBJ1-1, with D uncertain. The germline V gene has CDR1 DFQATT and CDR2 SNEGSKA (reference sequence). The CDR3 loop spans 16 amino acids. The V end was cut by 3 bases, the J end by 2 bases, with 19 bases between. In DNA form, the CDR3 reads TGCAGTGCTAGTGGGGTGGCGGGGAGTATTAACACTGAAGCTTTCTTT. This encodes CSASGVAGSINTEAFF.

The gene calls are TRBV5-1 and TRBJ2-6; D is possibly TRBD2 (5 bases). The CDR3 covers 17 residues. The V end lost 2 bases, the J end lost 1 base, and 13 bases lay between the germline ends. Germline V gene sequence: CDR1 SGHRS, CDR2 YFSETQ. This chain's CDR3 is CASSFGVSGSGANVLTF. CDR3 nucleotide sequence: TGCGCCAGCAGCTTTGGGGTCAGCGGTTCTGGGGCCAACGTCCTGACTTTC.

The J gene is TRBJ2-5, the V gene TRBV4-2; D gene unclear. CDR1 and CDR2 (germline): LGHNA, YNFKEQ. The CDR3 spans 13 residues. The V end lost 0 bases, the J end lost 5 bases, and 7 bases lay between the germline ends. Written as DNA, the CDR3 is TGTGCCAGCAGCCAAGAAGGTCTTGAGACCCAGTACTTC. It specifies CASSQEGLETQYF.

The V and J genes are TRBV29-1 and TRBJ1-1; D is uncertain. The ends were cut back, 6 bases at V and 1 base at J, with 3 bases in the middle. This CDR3 is 10 amino acids long. Germline V gives CDR1 SQVTM, CDR2 ANQGSEA. CDR3 nucleotides: TGCAGCGTCGGGAACACTGAAGCTTTCTTT. Translation: CSVGNTEAFF.